The 5 T cell receptor beta chains listed next were all sequenced from one sample in a study of blood T cell repertoires in COVID-19. The method was immunoSEQ multiplex PCR; TCRdb's version includes in-frame clones alone and lacks a portion of them. The table lists more than 60,000 clones, roughly four fifths of them singletons. Material for sequencing was peripheral blood. The receptors originated from a man aged 60-69 years with acute or convalescent COVID-19.

The gene calls are TRBV4-2 and TRBJ2-2; 9 positions match TRBD1. The CDR3 covers 17 residues. Trimming cost V 1 base and J 1 base; bases outside gene matches: 4. Germline-derived CDR1 and CDR2 are LGHNA and YNFKEQ. CDR3 amino acids: CASSQAPGQGNTGELFF. CDR3 nucleotide sequence: TGTGCCAGCAGCCAAGCTCCGGGACAGGGGAACACCGGGGAGCTGTTTTTT.

V gene TRBV7-9 combines with J gene TRBJ1-1; a weak D match, TRBD1 (6 bases). Per germline, CDR1 SEHNR and CDR2 FQNEAQ (reference sequence). The CDR3 totals 13 residues. Trimming took off 5 bases at V and 5 bases at J, with 12 bases between the two ends. DNA for the CDR3: TGTGCCAGCAGCACCTGGACAGAGACTGAAGCTTTCTTT. Protein: CASSTWTETEAFF.

The chain employs TRBV13 and TRBJ2-2, with TRBD1 identical over 7 bases. V was pared by 5 bases and J by 4 bases, with 4 bases of the junction left unmatched. The CDR3 has 14 amino acids. In germline, CDR1 is PRHDT, CDR2 FYEKMQ (reference sequence). CDR3 residues: CASSRDRATGELFF. The DNA for the CDR3 is TGTGCCAGCAGCCGAGACAGGGCCACCGGGGAGCTGTTTTTT.

This clone was observed a single time. The rearrangement links TRBV2 to TRBJ2-5; 9 bases are shared with TRBD2. Germline V gene data show CDR1 as SNHLY and CDR2 as FYNNEI. The CDR3 is made up of 14 amino acids. V dropped 6 bases and J dropped 4; count of bases not matched to a gene: 6. This CDR3 is CASRGGLASETQYF. In nucleotides, the CDR3 is TGTGCCAGCAGGGGGGGACTAGCCTCAGAGACCCAGTACTTC.

V and J are TRBV30 and TRBJ1-2; TRBD1 matches 10 bases. The CDR3 is made up of 13 amino acids. Germline V gene lookup returns CDR1 GTSNPN and CDR2 SVGIG (reference sequence). V lost 2 bases, J lost 5 bases, and 2 bases stayed unmatched. CDR3 sequence (DNA): TGTGCCTGGAGTCCGGGACAGGGGTATGGCTACACCTTC. Translated, it gives CAWSPGQGYGYTF.